This TCR beta chain was observed in a study of cytomegalovirus exposure and HLA in healthy donors (TCRdb year 2017). Study-wide context: According to an earlier analysis of around 600 of the donors, 200 million or so T cells yielded over 90 million unique TCR beta sequences and approximately 300 Gb of sequence data. Approximately 310 gigabases of sequencing data and around 90 million unique TCR sequences made up an early release that covered 500 to 700 HLA-typed donors. Class I and class II HLA loci were covered by the typing at four-digit resolution. Five DR-DQ haplotypes were handled as single units for association and clustering, since linkage in the cohort was strong. Donor age, sex, ethnicity and CMV serostatus were collected together with the repertoire data. In a later analysis, previously published TCR beta repertoires from 600 to 850 donors were re-analyzed and high-resolution HLA genotyping was added so that TCR occurrence patterns could be studied. Among the roughly 410 genotyped donors, 75% to 90% belonged to the genetic ancestry cluster associated with self-reported Caucasian donors. The study was designed to test whether signatures of past pathogen exposure could be identified by cataloging public T cell receptors. The number of typed donors differed by locus: 629-630 for A, B, C, DRB1 and DQB1; roughly 510 for DQA1; around 580 for DPA1; and some 470 for DPB1. In the later analysis, no new phenotypic data were used to find candidate immune exposures; instead, reliance was placed on TCR beta sequences and their occurrence across donors. Using immunosequencing, the study profiled T cell repertoires from 640 or so subjects and related those repertoires to cytomegalovirus serostatus. To decide whether each TCR beta V gene segment behaved as functional or pseudogenic, an earlier analysis of fewer than 750 of the donors relied on high-throughput TCR beta sequencing. A separate validation cohort of over a hundred different subjects was used in addition to the 666-subject first cohort. The study combined high-throughput TCR immunosequencing, statistical association of individual TCRs with disease status, and machine learning to predict cytomegalovirus infection status. A later genetic analysis used genome-wide SNP genotypes for 398 of the 666 donors, treating that subset as a discovery cohort. Every discovery cohort repertoire had been produced on one sequencing platform. Across 398 genotyped donors of the cohort, an average of roughly 250,000 unique TCR beta nucleotide sequences per donor were sequenced, and roughly 17% of those sequences were non-productive. The full study reports these points: In a later analysis, HLA-associated TCR beta chains showed more clonal expansion and lower generation probabilities than non-associated chains that were equally common. Assigning TCR associations to individual alleles was difficult when HLA alleles, especially DR and DQ, strongly co-occurred. A later genetic analysis reported fewer N-insertions in productive TCRs among donors in an Asian-associated ancestry cluster than the approximately 670-donor mean. Specific HLA alleles were associated with 15,000 to 20,000 TCR beta sequences at a false discovery rate of 0.05 in a later analysis. According to a later analysis, most CMV-associated TCR beta chains appeared to be HLA-restricted, and the HLA associations seemed to be driven largely by CMV exposure. In an earlier analysis of some 500 of the donors, most TCR beta V segments were observed in productive rearrangements about 87% or about 30% of the time, broadly matching IMGT annotations. Because counts were too low, about 18 rarely observed V segments, including chromosome 9 orphons, were left out of the earlier analysis of 587 of the donors. Correlated functional status among segregating V segments might reflect linkage disequilibrium, but an unknown experimental factor could not be ruled out. While some public TCRs were present in many individuals, most TCR sequences turned up only very rarely across donors. The cohort was sequenced for TCR beta chains only, and without alpha or paired-chain data the features that could be detected were limited. The authors suggested that the approach could potentially be generalized to other disease states and immunological phenotypes. The classifier was reported to diagnose cytomegalovirus status with high specificity and sensitivity in both the original and validation cohorts. A further reported finding was that TCR beta sequences accurately predicted the HLA-A and HLA-B alleles for most subjects in the first cohort. In vitro tests confirmed that a few of the cytomegalovirus-associated TCR beta chains recognize cytomegalovirus antigens. CMV serostatus was the only immune exposure information available for the cohort. A cluster of highly shared sequence variants was judged likely to represent a technical artifact of the sequencing pipeline. HLA typing was unavailable for some donors at each locus, so association tests used only the typed subset. Because the 87-base-pair reads could not distinguish some IMGT-functional V segments, including TRBV6-2 and TRBV6-3, those segments were excluded. Sequencing depth was assumed to be roughly uniform across donors in the presence/absence analyses, though that assumption may not hold. The study gave a list of 150 to 200 TCR beta chains associated with cytomegalovirus. V-gene and J-gene trimming of TCR beta chains was associated with a missense DCLRE1C variant in a later genetic analysis, and the association was replicated in an independent cohort. A later analysis found that TCR association rates varied across HLA loci, with DRB1 alleles showing the most associated TCRs and HLA-C alleles the fewest. Several of the top co-occurrence clusters appeared to be linked to parvovirus B19, influenza, CMV and Epstein-Barr virus, according to a later analysis.

The cohort consisted of hundreds of healthy bone marrow donors. At the time of sampling, all cohort members were nominally healthy, though unrecorded immune exposures were likely present. The donor tested CMV seronegative, placing the donor among the 352 seronegative members of the cohort. A peripheral blood sample was collected from each donor, and TCR beta sequencing was performed on peripheral blood mononuclear cells. The Qiagen DNeasy Blood Extraction Kit was used to extract genomic DNA from the blood cell samples. As to this clone: Its antigen remains undetermined. The input lacks base qualities; no much larger clone sits a single base away.

The germline V gene provides CDR1 SQVTM and CDR2 ANQGSEA. Trimming accounts for 6 bases at V and 2 bases at J, while the number of junction bases matched to no gene is 11. From the cysteine up to the phenylalanine, the CDR3 has a length of 15 residues. The CDR3 DNA has 45 bases and is translated from base 1. Libraries were built with the immunoSEQ multiplex PCR assay. A mixture of 60 forward primers for TCR Vbeta segments and 13 reverse primers for TCR Jbeta segments was used in the multiplex PCR. The CDR3 region of rearranged TCR beta genes was amplified from genomic DNA with a multiplex PCR assay. On the Illumina HiSeq System, the amplified TCR beta libraries were sequenced as 87-base-pair reads. The authors' pipeline ran thus. In a later analysis, around 80 million unique TCR beta chains were counted across the 650 to 750 repertoires, and about 10 million of these chains were shared by at least two donors. To remove PCR and sequencing errors, raw reads were error-corrected and collapsed into unique sequences using a nearest-neighbor algorithm that merged closely related sequences. V, D and J gene segments were assigned by aligning CDR3 sequences to IMGT reference sequences. Each retained sequence needed at least a six-nucleotide match to both a V gene segment and a J gene segment. A rearrangement was called productive if the CDR3 had no stop codons and remained in frame with V and J, and every other rearrangement was called non-productive. CDR3 was defined according to IMGT convention as the region running from the second conserved V-encoded cysteine to the conserved J-encoded phenylalanine. The earlier analysis of some 580 of the donors excluded any sequence lacking an unambiguous match to a single V gene segment. In an earlier analysis of roughly 600 of the donors, a V segment was called functional when productive rearrangements were above 56.7%, and segregating when the standard deviation between donors exceeded 5%. To diagnose cytomegalovirus status from the catalog of TCR beta chain sequences, a statistical classification framework was built. In a later analysis, V and J genes were assigned by comparing TCR nucleotide sequences against IMGT/GENE-DB human TR gene sequences. Using the TCRdist pipeline, a later analysis assigned CDR3 sequences along with most-parsimonious VDJ recombination scenarios. In a later analysis, each TCR beta chain was defined by its CDR3 amino acid sequence together with its V-gene family, and reads without a unique V-gene family were excluded. In a later analysis, 450 to 600 highly shared, low-generation-probability nucleotide sequences were removed to address suspected cross-contamination and a sequencing artifact. In a later analysis, a clonal expansion index was calculated for each public chain from normalized within-repertoire ranks of inferred template counts. In a later analysis, generation probabilities were computed with a VDJ recombination model fitted to out-of-frame rearrangements, and the resulting probabilities were checked against IGoR. In a later analysis, TCR-TCR, TCR-HLA and TCR-CMV co-occurrence was scored with hypergeometric tests, and a repertoire-size bias correction was applied to TCR pairs. In a later analysis, false discovery rates were estimated by permuting HLA or CMV assignments 20 times. In a later analysis, co-occurring TCRs were grouped using DBSCAN, and TCRdist sequence similarity was added for clustering within HLA-allele-positive subsets. Repertoires with fewer than 30,000 or more than 120,000 public chains, plus five repertoires with anomalous nucleotide sharing, were excluded from co-occurrence clustering. TCRdb took over this immuneACCESS table, retaining in-frame rearrangements with V and J assigned. Such tables are incomplete; in checked studies, under half of the missing clones stem from an unresolved V gene, and the remainder is unexplained. The D gene and trimming were derived from the DNA, and the V and J assignments and clone size from that table. The sample table holds tens of thousands of clones, of which more than 60% were seen once. The top ten constitute over 2% of the sample.

The V and J genes are TRBV29-1 and TRBJ2-3, and 7 junctional nucleotides match TRBD2. The sequenced sample consisted of PBMCs. This receptor was obtained from a man aged 35 to 55 in good health and CMV-seronegative. The CDR3 protein sequence reads: CSVHGRPTYTDTQYF. The DNA reads as follows: TGCAGCGTCCACGGGAGGCCTACTTACACAGATACGCAGTATTTT.